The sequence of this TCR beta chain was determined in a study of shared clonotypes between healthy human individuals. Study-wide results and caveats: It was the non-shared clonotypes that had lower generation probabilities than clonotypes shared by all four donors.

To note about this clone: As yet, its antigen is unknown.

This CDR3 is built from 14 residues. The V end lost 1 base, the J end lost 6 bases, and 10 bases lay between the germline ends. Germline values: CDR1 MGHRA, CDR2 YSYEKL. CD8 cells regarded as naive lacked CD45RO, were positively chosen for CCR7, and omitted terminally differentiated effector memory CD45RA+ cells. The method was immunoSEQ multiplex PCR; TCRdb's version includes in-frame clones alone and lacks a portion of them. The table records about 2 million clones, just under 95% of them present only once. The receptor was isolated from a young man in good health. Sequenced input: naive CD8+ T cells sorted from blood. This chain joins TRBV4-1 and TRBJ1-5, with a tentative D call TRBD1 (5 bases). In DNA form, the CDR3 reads TGCGCCAGCAGCCAAGTGGGGGATTCTCAGCCCCAGCATTTT. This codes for CASSQVGDSQPQHF.